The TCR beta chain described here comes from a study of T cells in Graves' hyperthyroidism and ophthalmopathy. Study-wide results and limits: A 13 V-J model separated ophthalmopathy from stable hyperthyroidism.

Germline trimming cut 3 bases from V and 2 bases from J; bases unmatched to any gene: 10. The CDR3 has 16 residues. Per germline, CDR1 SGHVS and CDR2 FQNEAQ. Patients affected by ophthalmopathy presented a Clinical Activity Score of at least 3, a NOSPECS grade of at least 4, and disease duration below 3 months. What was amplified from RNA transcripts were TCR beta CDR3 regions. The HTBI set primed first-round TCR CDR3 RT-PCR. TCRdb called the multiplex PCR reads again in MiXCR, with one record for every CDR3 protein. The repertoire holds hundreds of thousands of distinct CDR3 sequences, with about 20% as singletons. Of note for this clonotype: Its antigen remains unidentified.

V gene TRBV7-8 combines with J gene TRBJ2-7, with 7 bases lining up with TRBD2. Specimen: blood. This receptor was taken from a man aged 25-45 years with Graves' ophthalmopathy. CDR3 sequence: CASSFYNGGRTYEQYF. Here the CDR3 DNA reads TGTGCCAGCAGCTTTTATAACGGGGGGAGAACCTACGAGCAGTACTTC.